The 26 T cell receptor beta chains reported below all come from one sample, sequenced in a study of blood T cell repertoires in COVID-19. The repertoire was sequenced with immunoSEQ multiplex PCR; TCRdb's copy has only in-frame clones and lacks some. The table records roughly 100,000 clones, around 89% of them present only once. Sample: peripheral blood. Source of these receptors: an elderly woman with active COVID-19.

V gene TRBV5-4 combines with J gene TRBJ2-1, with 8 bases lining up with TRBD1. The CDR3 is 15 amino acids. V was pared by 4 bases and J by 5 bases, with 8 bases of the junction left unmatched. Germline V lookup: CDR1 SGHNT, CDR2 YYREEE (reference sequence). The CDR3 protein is CASSPQGALHNEQFF. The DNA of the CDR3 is TGTGCCAGCAGCCCGCAGGGGGCGCTCCACAATGAGCAGTTCTTC.

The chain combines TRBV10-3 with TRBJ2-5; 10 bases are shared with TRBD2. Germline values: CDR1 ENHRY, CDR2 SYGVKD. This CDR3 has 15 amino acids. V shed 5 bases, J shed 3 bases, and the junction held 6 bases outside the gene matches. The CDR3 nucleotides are TGTGCCATCAGTTGGACTAGCGGTAGGGAAGAGACCCAGTACTTC. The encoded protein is CAISWTSGREETQYF.

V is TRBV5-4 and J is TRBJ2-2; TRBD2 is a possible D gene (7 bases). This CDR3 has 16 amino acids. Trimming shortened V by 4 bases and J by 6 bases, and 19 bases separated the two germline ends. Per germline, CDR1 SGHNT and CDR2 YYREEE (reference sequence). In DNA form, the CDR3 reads TGTGCCAGCAGCGCCTTAGGGGGGGCTCTCGCCGGGGAGCTGTTTTTT. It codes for CASSALGGALAGELFF.

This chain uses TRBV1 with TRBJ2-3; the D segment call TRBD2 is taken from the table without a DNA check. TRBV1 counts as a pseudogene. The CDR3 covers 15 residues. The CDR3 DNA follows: TGCACCAGCAGGCCGGGACTAGCCGGCACAGATACGCAGTATTTT. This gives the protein CTSRPGLAGTDTQYF.

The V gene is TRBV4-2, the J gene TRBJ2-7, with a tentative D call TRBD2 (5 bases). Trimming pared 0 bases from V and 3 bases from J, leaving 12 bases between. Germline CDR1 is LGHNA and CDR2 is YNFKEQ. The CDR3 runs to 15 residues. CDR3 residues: CASSQDGEPYYEQYF. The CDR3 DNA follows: TGTGCCAGCAGCCAAGATGGGGAGCCTTACTACGAGCAGTACTTC.

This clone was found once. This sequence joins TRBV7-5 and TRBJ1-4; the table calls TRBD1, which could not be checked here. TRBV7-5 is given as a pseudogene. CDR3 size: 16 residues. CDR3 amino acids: CARSLSRRTTDEKLFF. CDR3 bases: TGTGCCAGAAGCTTATCCCGCCGGACAACGGATGAAAAACTGTTTTTT.

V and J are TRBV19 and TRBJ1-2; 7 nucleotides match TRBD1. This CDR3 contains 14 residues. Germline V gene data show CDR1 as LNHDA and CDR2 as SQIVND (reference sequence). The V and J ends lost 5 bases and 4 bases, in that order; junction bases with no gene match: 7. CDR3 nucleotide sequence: TGTGCCAGTAGTGTCCGACAGGGCATCTATGGCTACACCTTC. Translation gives CASSVRQGIYGYTF.

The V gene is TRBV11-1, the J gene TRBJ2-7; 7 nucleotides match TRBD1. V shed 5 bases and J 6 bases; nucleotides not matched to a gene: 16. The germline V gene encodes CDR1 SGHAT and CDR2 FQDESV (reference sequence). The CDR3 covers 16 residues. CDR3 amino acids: CASSLDRPDRAREQYF. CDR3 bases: TGTGCCAGCAGCCTAGATAGGCCCGACAGGGCTCGCGAGCAGTACTTC.

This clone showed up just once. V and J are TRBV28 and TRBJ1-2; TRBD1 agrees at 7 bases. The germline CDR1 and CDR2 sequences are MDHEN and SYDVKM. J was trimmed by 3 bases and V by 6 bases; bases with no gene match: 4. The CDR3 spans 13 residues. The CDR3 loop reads CASRQTGYYGYTF. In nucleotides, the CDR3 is TGTGCCAGCAGACAGACAGGGTACTATGGCTACACCTTC.

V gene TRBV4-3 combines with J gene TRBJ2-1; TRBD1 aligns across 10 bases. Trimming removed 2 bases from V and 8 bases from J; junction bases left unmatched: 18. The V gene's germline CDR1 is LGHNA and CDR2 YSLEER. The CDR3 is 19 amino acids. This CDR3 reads CASSQSTFTGTGERYEQFF. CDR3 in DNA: TGCGCCAGCAGCCAATCAACCTTCACCGGGACAGGGGAGCGTTATGAGCAGTTCTTC.

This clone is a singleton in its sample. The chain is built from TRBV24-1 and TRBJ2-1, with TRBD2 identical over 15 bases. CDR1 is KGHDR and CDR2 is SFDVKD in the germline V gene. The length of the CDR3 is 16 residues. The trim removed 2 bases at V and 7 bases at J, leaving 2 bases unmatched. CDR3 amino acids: CATSDSGTSGRNEQFF. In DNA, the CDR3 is TGTGCCACCAGTGATTCCGGGACTAGCGGGAGGAATGAGCAGTTCTTC.

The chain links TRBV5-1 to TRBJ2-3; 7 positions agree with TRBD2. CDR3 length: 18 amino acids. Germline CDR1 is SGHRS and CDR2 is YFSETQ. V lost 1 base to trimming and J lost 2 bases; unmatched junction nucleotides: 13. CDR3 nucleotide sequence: TGCGCCAGCAGCTTGCCCCCGGGACTAAAGAGCCCCACAGATACGCAGTATTTT. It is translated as CASSLPPGLKSPTDTQYF.

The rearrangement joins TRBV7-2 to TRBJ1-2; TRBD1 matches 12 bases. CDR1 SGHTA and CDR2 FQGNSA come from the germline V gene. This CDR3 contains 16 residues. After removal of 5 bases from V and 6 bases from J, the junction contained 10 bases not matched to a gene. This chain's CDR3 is CASSVWGTGGANGYTF. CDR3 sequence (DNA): TGTGCCAGCAGCGTATGGGGGACAGGGGGCGCGAATGGCTACACCTTC.

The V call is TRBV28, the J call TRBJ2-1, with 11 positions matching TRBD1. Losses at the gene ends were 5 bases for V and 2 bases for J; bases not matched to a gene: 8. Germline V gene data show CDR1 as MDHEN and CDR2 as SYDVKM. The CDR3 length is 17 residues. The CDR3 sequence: CASSPPGQGDPYNEQFF. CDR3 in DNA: TGTGCCAGCAGTCCCCCGGGACAGGGGGATCCCTACAATGAGCAGTTCTTC. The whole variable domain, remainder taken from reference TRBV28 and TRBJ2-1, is DVKVTQSSRYLVKRTGEKVFLECVQDMDHENMFWYRQDPGLGLRLIYFSYDVKMKEKGDIPEGYSVSREKKERFSLILESASTNQTSMYLCASSPPGQGDPYNEQFFGPGTRLTVL.

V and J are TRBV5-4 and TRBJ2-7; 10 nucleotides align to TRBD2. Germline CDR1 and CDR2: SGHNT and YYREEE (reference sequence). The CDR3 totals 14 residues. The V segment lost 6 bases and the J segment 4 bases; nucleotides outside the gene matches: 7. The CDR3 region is CASTRAGGRYEQYF. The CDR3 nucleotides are TGTGCCAGCACCCGAGCGGGAGGGCGATACGAGCAGTACTTC.

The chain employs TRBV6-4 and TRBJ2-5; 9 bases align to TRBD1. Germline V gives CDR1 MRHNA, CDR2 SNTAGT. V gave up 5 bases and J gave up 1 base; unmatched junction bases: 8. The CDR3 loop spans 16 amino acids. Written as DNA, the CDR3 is TGTGCCAGCAGTCCCGACAGGGGGATCACCCAAGAGACCCAGTACTTC. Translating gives CASSPDRGITQETQYF.

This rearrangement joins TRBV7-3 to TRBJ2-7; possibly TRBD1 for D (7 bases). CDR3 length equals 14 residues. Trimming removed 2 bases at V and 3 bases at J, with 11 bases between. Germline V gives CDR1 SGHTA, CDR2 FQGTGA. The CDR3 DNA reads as TGTGCCAGCAGCTTAGGGGGGACAGACTACGAGCAGTACTTC. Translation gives CASSLGGTDYEQYF.

CDR3 in amino acids: CASSTGDRNTEAFF. CDR3 DNA sequence: TGTGCCAGCAGTACGGGGGACCGGAACACTGAAGCTTTCTTT. V gene TRBV28 combines with J gene TRBJ1-1, with D possibly matching TRBD1 (5 bases). Trimming pared 5 bases from V and 1 base from J, leaving 11 bases between. Looked up from germline, CDR1 is MDHEN and CDR2 is SYDVKM. This CDR3 comprises 14 residues.

This CDR3 is CASSSLWGMGEAFF. CDR3 nucleotide sequence: TGTGCCAGCAGCTCACTGTGGGGCATGGGTGAAGCTTTCTTT. The chain couples TRBV7-9 to TRBJ1-1, with D possibly matching TRBD1 (5 bases). Deletions cut 4 bases from V and 7 bases from J, with 16 bases between. The CDR3 extends over 14 amino acids. CDR1 and CDR2 from the germline V gene are SEHNR and FQNEAQ (reference sequence). The variable domain in full, completed from reference TRBV7-9 and TRBJ1-1, reads DTGVSQNPRHKITKRGQNVTFRCDPISEHNRLYWYRQTLGQGPEFLTYFQNEAQLEKSRLLSDRFSAERPKGSFSTLEIQRTEQGDSAMYLCASSSLWGMGEAFFGQGTRLTVV.

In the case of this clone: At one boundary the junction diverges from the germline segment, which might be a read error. The CDR3 loop is CAWSPRGGQLF. The CDR3 nucleotides are TGTGCCTGGAGCCCTAGGGGGGGGCAGCTGTTC. The V and J genes are TRBV30 and TRBJ1-2; tentatively, D is TRBD1 (6 bases). The CDR3 consists of 11 residues. Germline V lookup: CDR1 GTSNPN, CDR2 SVGIG (reference sequence).

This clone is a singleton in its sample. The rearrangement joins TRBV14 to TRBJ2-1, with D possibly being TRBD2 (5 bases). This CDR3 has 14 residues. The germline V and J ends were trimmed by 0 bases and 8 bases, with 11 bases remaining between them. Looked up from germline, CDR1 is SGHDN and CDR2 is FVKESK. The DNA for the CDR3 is TGTGCCAGCAGCCAAGACGTCCCCGGGGATGAGCAGTTCTTC. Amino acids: CASSQDVPGDEQFF.

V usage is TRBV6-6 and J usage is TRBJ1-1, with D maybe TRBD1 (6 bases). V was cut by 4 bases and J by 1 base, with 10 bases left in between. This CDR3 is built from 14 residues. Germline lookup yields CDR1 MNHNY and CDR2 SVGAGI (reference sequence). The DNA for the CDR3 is TGTGCCAGCAGTTTACAGGGTCGGAACACTGAAGCTTTCTTT. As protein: CASSLQGRNTEAFF.

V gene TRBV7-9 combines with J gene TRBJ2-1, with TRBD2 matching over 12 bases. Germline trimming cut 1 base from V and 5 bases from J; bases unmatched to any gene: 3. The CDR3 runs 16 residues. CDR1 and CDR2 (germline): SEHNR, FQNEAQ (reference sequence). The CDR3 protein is CASSLGGLAGHNEQFF. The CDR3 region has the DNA TGTGCCAGCAGCTTAGGCGGACTAGCGGGGCACAATGAGCAGTTCTTC.

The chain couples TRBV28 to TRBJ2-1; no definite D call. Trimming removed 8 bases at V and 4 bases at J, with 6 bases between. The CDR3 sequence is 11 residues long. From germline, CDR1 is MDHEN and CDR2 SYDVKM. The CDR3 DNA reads TGTGCCAGCGCGGTTTACAATGAGCAGTTCTTC. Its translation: CASAVYNEQFF. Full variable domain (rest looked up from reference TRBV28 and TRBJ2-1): DVKVTQSSRYLVKRTGEKVFLECVQDMDHENMFWYRQDPGLGLRLIYFSYDVKMKEKGDIPEGYSVSREKKERFSLILESASTNQTSMYLCASAVYNEQFFGPGTRLTVL.

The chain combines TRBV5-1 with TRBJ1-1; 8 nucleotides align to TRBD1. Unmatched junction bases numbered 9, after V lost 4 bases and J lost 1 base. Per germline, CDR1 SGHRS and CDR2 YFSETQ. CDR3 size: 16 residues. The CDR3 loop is CASSPGTGSPNTEAFF. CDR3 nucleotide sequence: TGCGCCAGCAGCCCCGGGACAGGTTCTCCGAACACTGAAGCTTTCTTT.

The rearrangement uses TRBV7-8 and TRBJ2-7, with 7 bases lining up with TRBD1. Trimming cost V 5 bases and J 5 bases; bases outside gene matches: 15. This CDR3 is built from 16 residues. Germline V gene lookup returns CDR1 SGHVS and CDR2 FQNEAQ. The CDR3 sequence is CASSLTGNGPTDEQYF. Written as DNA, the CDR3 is TGTGCCAGCAGCCTGACAGGGAACGGCCCTACGGACGAGCAGTACTTC.